What follows are 8 T cell receptor beta chains derived from one specimen sequenced in a study of blood T cell repertoires in COVID-19. TCRdb keeps only in-frame clones here, not all; method: immunoSEQ multiplex PCR. The sample yields about 98,000 clones, about 85% seen once. Sequencing input: peripheral blood. Every receptor here comes from a woman of 80 years or more with acute or convalescent COVID-19.

V usage is TRBV9 and J usage is TRBJ2-3, with D possibly TRBD1 on 5 matching bases. This CDR3 spans 15 amino acids. The V end was cut by 3 bases, the J end by 0 bases, with 11 bases between. The V gene's germline CDR1 is SGDLS and CDR2 YYNGEE. The CDR3 region has the DNA TGTGCCAGCAGCGCAGGACAAGGGAGCACAGATACGCAGTATTTT. Encoded protein: CASSAGQGSTDTQYF.

This chain uses TRBV4-3 with TRBJ1-6; 10 bases agree with TRBD1. CDR1 is LGHNA, CDR2 YSLEER, per germline. This CDR3 contains 16 residues. The J segment lost 8 bases and the V segment lost 3 bases, leaving 7 bases of the junction unmatched. The CDR3 reads CASSQDGQGVYSPLHF. CDR3 coding DNA: TGCGCCAGCAGCCAGGACGGACAGGGGGTTTATTCACCCCTCCACTTT.

V is TRBV6-2 or TRBV6-3 and J is TRBJ2-7; 9 bases line up with TRBD2. CDR3 length equals 16 residues. Per germline, CDR1 MNHEY and CDR2 SVGEGT. J gave up 6 bases and V 0 bases, and 9 bases lay outside the gene matches. DNA for the CDR3: TGTGCCAGCAGTTACTCGATCGCGGGGGGGCTTCTCGAGCAGTACTTC. This translates into CASSYSIAGGLLEQYF.

This chain connects TRBV5-1 to TRBJ2-5; 10 positions agree with TRBD1. Germline trimming cut 4 bases from V and 5 bases from J; bases unmatched to any gene: 11. The CDR3 extends over 16 amino acids. CDR1 and CDR2 (germline): SGHRS, YFSETQ. CDR3 amino acids: CASSPPGTGAGETQYF. The DNA of the CDR3 is TGCGCCAGCAGCCCACCAGGGACAGGGGCGGGGGAGACCCAGTACTTC.

This clone came up once. Written as DNA, the CDR3 is TGTGCCAGCAGCCCTGGGCCCGAGGGAAACACCATATATTTT. It encodes CASSPGPEGNTIYF. V gene TRBV7-2 combines with J gene TRBJ1-3, with unresolved D. Per the germline V gene, CDR1 is SGHTA and CDR2 is FQGNSA. This CDR3 contains 14 residues. Trimming took off 5 bases at V and 4 bases at J, with 12 bases between the two ends.

This chain connects TRBV3-1 (or the pseudogene TRBV3-2) to TRBJ1-6; 7 positions agree with TRBD1. V shed 0 bases, J shed 6 bases, and the junction held 2 bases outside the gene matches. CDR3 length equals 15 residues. Per germline, CDR1 LGHDT and CDR2 YNNKEL (reference sequence). The CDR3 region has the DNA TGTGCCAGCAGCCAAGATTCAGGGGGTAATTCACCCCTCCACTTT. It encodes CASSQDSGGNSPLHF.

The gene calls are TRBV27 and TRBJ2-7, with 8 bases identical to TRBD2. The trim removed 3 bases at V and 5 bases at J, leaving 3 bases unmatched. The length of the CDR3 is 13 residues. Germline CDR1 MNHEY, CDR2 SMNVEV (reference sequence). The CDR3 coding sequence is TGTGCCAGCAGTTTGCGGGGGGCCAACGAGCAGTACTTC. Its protein is CASSLRGANEQYF.

The genes are TRBV2 and TRBJ1-1; D is possibly TRBD1 (5 bases). CDR1 is SNHLY, CDR2 FYNNEI, per germline. Trimming removed 3 bases from V and 9 bases from J, with 14 bases in between. The CDR3 runs to 13 residues. CDR3 bases: TGTGCCAGCAGTGAGACAGAAAGGAGTAAAGCTTTCTTT. It yields the protein CASSETERSKAFF. The full variable domain, in which reference TRBV2 and TRBJ1-1 provide the parts outside the CDR3, is EPEVTQTPSHQVTQMGQEVILRCVPISNHLYFYWYRQILGQKVEFLVSFYNNEISEKSEIFDDQFSVERPDGSNFTLKIRSTKLEDSAMYFCASSETERSKAFFGQGTRLTVV.